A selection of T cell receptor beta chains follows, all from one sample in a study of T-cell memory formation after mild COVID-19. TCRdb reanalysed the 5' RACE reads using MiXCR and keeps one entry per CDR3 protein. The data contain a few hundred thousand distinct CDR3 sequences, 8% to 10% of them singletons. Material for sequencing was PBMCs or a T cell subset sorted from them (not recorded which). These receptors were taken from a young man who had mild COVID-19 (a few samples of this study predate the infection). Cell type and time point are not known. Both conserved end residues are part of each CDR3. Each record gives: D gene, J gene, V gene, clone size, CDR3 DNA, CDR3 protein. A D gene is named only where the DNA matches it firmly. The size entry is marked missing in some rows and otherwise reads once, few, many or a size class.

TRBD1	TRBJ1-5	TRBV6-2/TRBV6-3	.	TGTGCCAGCAGTTTTTACACAGGGGCGGGACAGCCCCAGCATTTT	CASSFYTGAGQPQHF
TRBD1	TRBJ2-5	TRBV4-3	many	TGCGCCAGCAGCCAAGAGGGGGACAGGGAGTGGTCGGAGACCCAGTACTTC	CASSQEGDREWSETQYF
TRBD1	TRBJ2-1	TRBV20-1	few	TGCAGTGCTAGATTTCTCGGACAGGGCCATGAGCAGTTCTTC	CSARFLGQGHEQFF
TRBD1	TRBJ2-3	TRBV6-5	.	TGTGCCAGCAGTAGGACAGGGGTGCTACGCACAGATACGCAGTATTTT	CASSRTGVLRTDTQYF
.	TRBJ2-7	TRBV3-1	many	TGTGCCAGCAGCCAGAGGTCGTCCTACGAGCAGTACTTC	CASSQRSSYEQYF
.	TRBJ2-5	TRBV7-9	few	TGTGCCAGCAGGGCCCGGAACCAAGAGACCCAGTACTTC	CASRARNQETQYF
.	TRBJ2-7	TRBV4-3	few	TGCGCCAGCAGCCAAGATCTAACAGGGCAGGTGAACGAGCAGTACTTC	CASSQDLTGQVNEQYF
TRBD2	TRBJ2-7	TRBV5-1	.	TGCGCCAGCAGCTTTGCGGGAGGGGACGAGCAGTACTTC	CASSFAGGDEQYF
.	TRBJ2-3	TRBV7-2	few	TGTGCCAGCAGCTTAGTTCCGTCGGGCCTGTTTAGCACAGATACGCAGTATTTT	CASSLVPSGLFSTDTQYF
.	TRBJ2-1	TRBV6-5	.	TGTGCCAGCATGACGGTCAATGAGCAGTTCTTC	CASMTVNEQFF
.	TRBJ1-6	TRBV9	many	TGTGCCAGCAGCGTGGCCCAGGTTGATTCACCCCTCCACTTT	CASSVAQVDSPLHF
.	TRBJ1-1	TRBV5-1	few	TGCGCCAGAGCAGGAGGTCCCTCACGCCCCGAACTTAGGGTTCCGAACACTGAAGCTTTCTTT	CARAGGPSRPELRVPNTEAFF
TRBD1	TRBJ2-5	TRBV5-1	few	TGCGCCAGTAACTCTGGGAACAGGGGACAAGAGACCCAGTACTTC	CASNSGNRGQETQYF
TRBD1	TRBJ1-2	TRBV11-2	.	TGTGCCAGCAGCTCCGTTCCCAGGACAGGGGGAAATGGCTACACCTTC	CASSSVPRTGGNGYTF
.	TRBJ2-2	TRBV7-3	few	TGTGCCAGCAGCGGCCGGGGGGCGGACACCGGGGAGCTGTTTTTT	CASSGRGADTGELFF
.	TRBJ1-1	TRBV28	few	TGTGCCAGCAGTTCCCCTGGGGAGACTGAAGCTTTCTTT	CASSSPGETEAFF
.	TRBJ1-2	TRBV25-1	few	TGTGCCAGCAGTGACCCCCTTCGGGGTTCGAACTATGGCTACACCTTC	CASSDPLRGSNYGYTF
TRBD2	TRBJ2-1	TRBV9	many	TGTGCCAGCAGCGGCGGGGGGGCCCCCTACAATGAGCAGTTCTTC	CASSGGGAPYNEQFF
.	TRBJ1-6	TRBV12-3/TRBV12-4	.	TGTGCCAGCAGTCCAACAGGGATTAAATCACCCCTCCACTTT	CASSPTGIKSPLHF
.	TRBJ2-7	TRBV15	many	TGTGCCACCAGCAGCGACCAGGGTTCGTACGAGCAGTACTTC	CATSSDQGSYEQYF
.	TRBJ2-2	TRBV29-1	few	TGCAGCGTTTTCGTCGACACCGGGGAGCTGTTTTTT	CSVFVDTGELFF
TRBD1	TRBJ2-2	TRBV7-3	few	TGTGCCAGCAGCTTGGACAGGGCGGGCGGGGAGCTGTTTTTT	CASSLDRAGGELFF
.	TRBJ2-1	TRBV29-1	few	TGCAGCGTTGAACGGATGGACAGAAGCTCCTACAATGAGCAGTTCTTC	CSVERMDRSSYNEQFF
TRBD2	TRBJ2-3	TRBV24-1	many	TGTGCCACCGGCGGACTAGCGGGGGTGATAGATACGCAGTATTTT	CATGGLAGVIDTQYF
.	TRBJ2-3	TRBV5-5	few	TGTGCCAGCAGCTTGGAATATTTCGCAGATACGCAGTATTTT	CASSLEYFADTQYF
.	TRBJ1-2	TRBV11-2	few	TGTGCCAGCAGCCCTTACGACACGATCTATGGCTACACCTTC	CASSPYDTIYGYTF
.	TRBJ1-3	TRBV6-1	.	TGTGCCAGCAGTGGCAACAGGTGGGAAAACACCATATATTTT	CASSGNRWENTIYF
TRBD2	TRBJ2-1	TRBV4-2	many	TGTGCCAGCAGCCAAGAGTTTGGACTAGCGTACAATGAGCAGTTCTTC	CASSQEFGLAYNEQFF
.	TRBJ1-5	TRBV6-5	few	TGTGCCAGCAGTTACTCGATTGGTCAGCCCCAGCATTTT	CASSYSIGQPQHF
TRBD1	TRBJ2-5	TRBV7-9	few	TGTGCCAGCAGATTAGACAGGGGACAAGAGACCCAGTACTTC	CASRLDRGQETQYF
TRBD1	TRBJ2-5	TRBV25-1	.	TGTGCCACTCGACAGGGACACCAAGAGACCCAGTACTTC	CATRQGHQETQYF
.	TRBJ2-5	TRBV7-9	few	TGTGCCAGCAGCCGACAGCCTCAAGAGACCCAGTACTTC	CASSRQPQETQYF
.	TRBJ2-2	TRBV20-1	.	TGCACGACTAGTCAACCCGGGGAGCTGTTTTTT	CTTSQPGELFF
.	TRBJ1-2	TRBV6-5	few	TGTGCCAGCAGTTCGGCTCCCTTTTATGGCTACACCTTC	CASSSAPFYGYTF
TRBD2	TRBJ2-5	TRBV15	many	TGTGCCACCAGCAGAGTCGGGGGGGCCGGGGAGACCCAGTACTTC	CATSRVGGAGETQYF
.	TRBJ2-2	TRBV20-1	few	TGCAGTGCCGGGACTGAGAACACCGGGGAGCTGTTTTTT	CSAGTENTGELFF
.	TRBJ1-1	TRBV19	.	TGTGCCAGTAGAAAGAGGAACACTGAAGCTTTCTTT	CASRKRNTEAFF
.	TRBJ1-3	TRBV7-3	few	TGTGCCAGCAGCTTAAAGGGATCTGGAAACACCATATATTTT	CASSLKGSGNTIYF
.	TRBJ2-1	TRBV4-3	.	TGCGCCAGCAGCCAAGAAGGGGTGGGTGAGCAGTTCTTC	CASSQEGVGEQFF
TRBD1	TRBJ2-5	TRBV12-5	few	TGTGCTAGTGGTTTGGGGAGACGGGACAGAGGGGAGACCCAGTACTTC	CASGLGRRDRGETQYF
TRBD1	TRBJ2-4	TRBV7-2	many	TGTGCCAGCAGCCGACAGGGAAGCCTAGCCAAAAACATTCAGTACTTC	CASSRQGSLAKNIQYF
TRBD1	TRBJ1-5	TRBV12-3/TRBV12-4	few	TGTGCCAGCAGCCGACAGGGGATAGGGAATCAGCCCCAGCATTTT	CASSRQGIGNQPQHF
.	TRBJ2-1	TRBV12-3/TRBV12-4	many	TGTGCCAGCAGTTTATTCGCGAGCAATGAGCAGTTCTTC	CASSLFASNEQFF
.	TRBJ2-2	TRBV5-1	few	TGCGCCAGCAGCTTGGGAGTGGGGTCCGGGGAGCTGTTTTTT	CASSLGVGSGELFF
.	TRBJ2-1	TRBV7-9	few	TGTGCCAGCAGCCCCCCTAGTGGACCTACCTACAATGAGCAGTTCTTC	CASSPPSGPTYNEQFF
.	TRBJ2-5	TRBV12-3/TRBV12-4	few	TGTGCCAGCAGCCGTCATATGGACGGAGAGACCCAGTACTTC	CASSRHMDGETQYF
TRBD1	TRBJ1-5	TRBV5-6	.	TGTGCCAGCAGCTTGGGCGACAGGGGGCCGGATAAGCAGCCCCAGCATTTT	CASSLGDRGPDKQPQHF
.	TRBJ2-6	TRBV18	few	TGTGCCAGCGCCCCGGTGTGGGGGGCGGTTGGGGCCAACGTCCTGACTTTC	CASAPVWGAVGANVLTF
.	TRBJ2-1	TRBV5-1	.	TGCGCCAGCAGCGCCCTAGGGGTATACAATGAGCAGTTCTTC	CASSALGVYNEQFF
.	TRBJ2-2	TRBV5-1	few	TGCGCCAGCAGACCGGGGGCAGGGGAGACCGGGGAGCTGTTTTTT	CASRPGAGETGELFF
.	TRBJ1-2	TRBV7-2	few	TGTGCCAGCAGCCCCCCCGCCACTAGGTCAAATGGCTACACCTTC	CASSPPATRSNGYTF
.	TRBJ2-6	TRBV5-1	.	TGCGCCAGCCGGACCTCTGGGGCCAACGTCCTGACTTTC	CASRTSGANVLTF
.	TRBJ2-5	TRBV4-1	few	TGCGCCAGCAGCCAACCGGGACGTAGATCGCAAGAGACCCAGTACTTC	CASSQPGRRSQETQYF
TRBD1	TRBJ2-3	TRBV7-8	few	TGTGCCAGCAGCTCCTACAGGGGGTCGGATACGCAGTATTTT	CASSSYRGSDTQYF
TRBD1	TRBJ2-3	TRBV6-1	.	TGTGCCAGCAGTTCGGACAGGGGGGGTACGCAGTATTTT	CASSSDRGGTQYF
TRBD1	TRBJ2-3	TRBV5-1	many	TGCGCCAGCAGCGTTGACAGGGACACAGATACGCAGTATTTT	CASSVDRDTDTQYF
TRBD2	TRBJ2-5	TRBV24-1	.	TGTGCCACCAGTGATCCTAGCGGGGGGGTTAGGGGAGAGACCCAGTACTTC	CATSDPSGGVRGETQYF
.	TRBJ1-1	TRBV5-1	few	TGCGCCAGCAGCTCGTCAGGGAGCACTGAAGCTTTCTTT	CASSSSGSTEAFF